The source of this T cell receptor beta chain is a study of blood T cell repertoires in COVID-19. CDR1 and CDR2 (germline): WNHNN, SYGVQD (reference sequence). The CDR3 extends over 13 amino acids. Here immunoSEQ multiplex PCR was the method, and the copy in TCRdb shows in-frame clones only, minus some. The sample has tens of thousands of clones, over 80% seen once. The specimen sequenced was peripheral blood. The rearrangement joins TRBV10-1 to TRBJ1-5; 8 bases align to TRBD1. The TCR comes from a man in his forties or fifties with acute or convalescent COVID-19. The CDR3 loop reads CAGQGLRIQPQHF. The CDR3 DNA reads TGCGCAGGACAGGGCCTCCGTATTCAGCCCCAGCATTTT.